What follows is one T cell receptor (beta chain) and its context. Repertoires were generated with immunoSEQ multiplex PCR, while TCRdb's copy carries only in-frame clones and drops some. This table has approximately 140,000 clones, 70% to 90% appearing once. This record belongs to a study of blood T cell repertoires in COVID-19. The CDR3 totals 15 residues. CDR1 is GTSNPN, CDR2 SVGIG, per germline (reference sequence). V gave up 3 bases and J gave up 2 bases; unmatched junction bases: 4. The specimen was peripheral blood. This sequence joins TRBV30 and TRBJ1-5; 10 bases are a match to TRBD1. The origin of this receptor is a woman aged 60-70 years with acute or convalescent COVID-19. The CDR3 region has the DNA TGTGCCTGGAGATCAGGGACAGGGGGCAATCAGCCCCAGCATTTT. Its translation is CAWRSGTGGNQPQHF. Full variable domain (rest looked up from reference TRBV30 and TRBJ1-5): SQTIHQWPATLVQPVGSPLSLECTVEGTSNPNLYWYRQAAGRGLQLLFYSVGIGQISSEVPQNLSASRPQDRQFILSSKKLLLSDSGFYLCAWRSGTGGNQPQHFGDGTRLSIL.